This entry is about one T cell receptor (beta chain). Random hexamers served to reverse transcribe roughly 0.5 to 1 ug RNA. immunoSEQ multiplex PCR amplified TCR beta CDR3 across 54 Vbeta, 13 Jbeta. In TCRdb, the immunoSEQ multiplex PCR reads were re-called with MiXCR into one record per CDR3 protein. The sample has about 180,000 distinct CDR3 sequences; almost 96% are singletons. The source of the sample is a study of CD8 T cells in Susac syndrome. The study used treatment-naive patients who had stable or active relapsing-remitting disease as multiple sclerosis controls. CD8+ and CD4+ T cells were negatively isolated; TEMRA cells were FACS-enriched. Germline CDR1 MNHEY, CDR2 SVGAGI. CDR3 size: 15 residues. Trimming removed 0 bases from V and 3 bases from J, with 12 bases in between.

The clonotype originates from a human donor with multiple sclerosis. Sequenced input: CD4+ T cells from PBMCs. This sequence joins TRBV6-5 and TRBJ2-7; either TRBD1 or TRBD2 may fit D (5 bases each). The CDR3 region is CASSYSPGPVYEQYF. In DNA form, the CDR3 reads TGTGCCAGCAGTTACTCACCGGGACCTGTCTACGAGCAGTACTTC.